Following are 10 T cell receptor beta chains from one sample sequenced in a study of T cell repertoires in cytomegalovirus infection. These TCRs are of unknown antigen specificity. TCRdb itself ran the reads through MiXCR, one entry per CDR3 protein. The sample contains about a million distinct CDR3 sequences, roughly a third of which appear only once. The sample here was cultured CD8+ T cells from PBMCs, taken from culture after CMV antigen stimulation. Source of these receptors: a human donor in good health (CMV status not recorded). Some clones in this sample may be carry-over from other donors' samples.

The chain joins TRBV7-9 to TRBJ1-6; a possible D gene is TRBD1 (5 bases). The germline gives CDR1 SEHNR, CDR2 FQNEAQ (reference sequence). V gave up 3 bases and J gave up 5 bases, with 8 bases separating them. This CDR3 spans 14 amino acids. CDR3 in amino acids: CASSFGGDNSPLHF. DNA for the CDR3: TGTGCCAGCAGCTTTGGGGGAGATAATTCACCCCTCCACTTT.

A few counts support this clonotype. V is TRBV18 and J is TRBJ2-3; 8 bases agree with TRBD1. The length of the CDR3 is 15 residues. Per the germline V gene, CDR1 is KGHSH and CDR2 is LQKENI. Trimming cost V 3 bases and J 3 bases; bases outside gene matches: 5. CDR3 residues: CASSPLDRETDTQYF. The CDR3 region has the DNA TGTGCCAGCTCACCTCTGGACAGGGAAACAGATACGCAGTATTTT.

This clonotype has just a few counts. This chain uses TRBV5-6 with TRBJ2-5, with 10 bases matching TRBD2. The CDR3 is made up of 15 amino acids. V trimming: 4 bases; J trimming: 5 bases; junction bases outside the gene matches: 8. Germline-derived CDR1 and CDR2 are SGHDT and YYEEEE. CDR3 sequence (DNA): TGTGCCAGCAGCACTCTAGCGGGGGTCCGGGAGACCCAGTACTTC. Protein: CASSTLAGVRETQYF.

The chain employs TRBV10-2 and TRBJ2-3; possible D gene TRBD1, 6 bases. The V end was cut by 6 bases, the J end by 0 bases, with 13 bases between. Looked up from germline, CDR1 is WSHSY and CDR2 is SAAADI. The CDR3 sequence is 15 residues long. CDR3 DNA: TGCGCCAGCAGAGAGCCGGGACAAAGCACAGATACGCAGTATTTT. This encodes CASREPGQSTDTQYF.

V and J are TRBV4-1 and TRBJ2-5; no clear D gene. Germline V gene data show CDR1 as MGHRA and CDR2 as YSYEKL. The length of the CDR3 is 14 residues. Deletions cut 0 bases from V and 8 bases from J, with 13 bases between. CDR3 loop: CASSQDLDFRTQYF. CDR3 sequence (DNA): TGCGCCAGCAGCCAAGATCTAGACTTCCGTACCCAGTACTTC.

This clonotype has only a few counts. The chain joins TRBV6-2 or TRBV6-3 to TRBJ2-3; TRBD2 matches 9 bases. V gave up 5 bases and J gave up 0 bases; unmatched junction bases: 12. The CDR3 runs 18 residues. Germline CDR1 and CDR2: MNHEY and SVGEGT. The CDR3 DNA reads TGTGCCAGCAGTGGACTAGCGAATGATCGTTATAGCACAGATACGCAGTATTTT. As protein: CASSGLANDRYSTDTQYF.

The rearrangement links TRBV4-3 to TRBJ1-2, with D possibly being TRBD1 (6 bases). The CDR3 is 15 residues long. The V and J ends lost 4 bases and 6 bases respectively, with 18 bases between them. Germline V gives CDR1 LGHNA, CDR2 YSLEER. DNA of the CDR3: TGCGCCAGCAGCCTCAAGAGAACAGGGATGGATGGCTACACCTTC. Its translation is CASSLKRTGMDGYTF.

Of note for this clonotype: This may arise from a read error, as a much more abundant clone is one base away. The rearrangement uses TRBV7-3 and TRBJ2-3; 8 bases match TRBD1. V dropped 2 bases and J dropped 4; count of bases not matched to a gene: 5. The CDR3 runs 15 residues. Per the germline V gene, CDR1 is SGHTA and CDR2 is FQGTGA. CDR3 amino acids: CASSLGQGISDTQYF. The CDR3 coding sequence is TGTGCCAGCAGCTTAGGACAGGGTATTTCAGATACGCAGTATTTT.

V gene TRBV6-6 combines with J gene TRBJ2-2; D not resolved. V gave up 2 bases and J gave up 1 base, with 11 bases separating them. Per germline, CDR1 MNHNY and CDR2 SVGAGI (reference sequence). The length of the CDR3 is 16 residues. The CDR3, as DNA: TGTGCCAGCAGTTACGACCGGAAGGAGAACACCGGGGAGCTGTTTTTT. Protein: CASSYDRKENTGELFF.

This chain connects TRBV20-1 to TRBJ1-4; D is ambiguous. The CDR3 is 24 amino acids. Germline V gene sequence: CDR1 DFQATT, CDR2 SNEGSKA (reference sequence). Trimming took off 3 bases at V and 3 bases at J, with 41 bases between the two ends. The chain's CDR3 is CSASDPPTIRDSLMAISANEKLFF. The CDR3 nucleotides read TGCAGTGCTAGTGACCCTCCTACGATAAGGGATTCACTGATGGCGATATCTGCTAATGAAAAACTGTTTTTT.